A single sample gave rise to the 12 T cell receptor beta chains below, sequenced in a study of early T cells in non-severe SARS-CoV-2 infection. Each CDR3 protein gets one entry after TCRdb re-called the 5' RACE reads with MiXCR. The profile shows roughly 93,000 distinct CDR3 sequences, about 11% of them singletons. The sequenced sample consisted of whole blood. The receptors come from an adult who was a healthcare worker with PCR-confirmed SARS-CoV-2 infection or an uninfected control (not recorded which).

J is TRBJ1-2 and V is TRBV29-1, with D tentatively TRBD1 (5 bases). This CDR3 comprises 13 residues. CDR1 and CDR2 (germline): SQVTM, ANQGSEA. Trimming stripped 7 bases from V and 6 bases from J, with 18 bases between. The CDR3 DNA is TGCAGCGCCAGGGACCGGCCAGCTAATGGCTACACCTTC. Its protein is CSARDRPANGYTF.

This clonotype was recorded at least ten times. J is TRBJ2-7 and V is TRBV30; a weak D match, TRBD1 (5 bases). Germline V gives CDR1 GTSNPN, CDR2 SVGIG (reference sequence). This CDR3 contains 11 residues. Deletions cut 3 bases from V and 3 bases from J, with 6 bases between. For the CDR3, the DNA is TGTGCCTGGAGGGACATCTACGAGCAGTACTTC. It yields the protein CAWRDIYEQYF.

This clonotype has more than one count but fewer than ten. V and J are TRBV7-9 and TRBJ2-3, with 9 positions matching TRBD1. Germline V lookup: CDR1 SEHNR, CDR2 FQNEAQ (reference sequence). Losses at the gene ends were 5 bases for V and 4 bases for J; bases not matched to a gene: 4. The CDR3 is 14 amino acids. CDR3 in DNA: TGTGCCAGCAGCCGGGACAGGGCCGCAGATACGCAGTATTTT. Translation gives CASSRDRAADTQYF.

This clonotype was observed a handful of times. V is TRBV7-9 and J is TRBJ1-2, with 7 bases lining up with TRBD1. CDR1 SEHNR and CDR2 FQNEAQ come from the germline V gene (reference sequence). The CDR3 consists of 15 residues. V trimming: 5 bases; J trimming: 0 bases; junction bases outside the gene matches: 6. CDR3 nucleotides: TGTGCCAGCAGCCGGGGACAGCCCACTAACTATGGCTACACCTTC. Protein sequence: CASSRGQPTNYGYTF.

This clonotype was detected ten times or more. The CDR3 coding sequence is TGTGCCAGCAGTTACGGGGGGGGACGGACCACAGATACGCAGTATTTT. Its protein is CASSYGGGRTTDTQYF. The chain joins TRBV6-2 or TRBV6-3 to TRBJ2-3; TRBD2 agrees at 7 bases. CDR1 MNHEY and CDR2 SVGEGT come from the germline V gene. The CDR3 runs to 16 residues. V trimming: 2 bases; J trimming: 2 bases; junction bases outside the gene matches: 7.

The chain employs TRBV5-1 and TRBJ2-1, with 7 nucleotides matching TRBD2. In germline, CDR1 is SGHRS, CDR2 YFSETQ. The CDR3 runs to 15 residues. V was pared by 3 bases and J by 8 bases, with 11 bases of the junction left unmatched. CDR3: CASSSRGGSTDEQFF. The CDR3 DNA is TGCGCCAGCAGCTCCCGGGGCGGGAGTACGGATGAGCAGTTCTTC.

The CDR3 loop reads CASSYSPGGNQPQHF. CDR3 sequence (DNA): TGTGCCAGCAGTTACTCTCCCGGGGGTAATCAGCCCCAGCATTTT. This chain links TRBV6-6 with TRBJ1-5; D may be TRBD1 (5 bases). V was shortened by 0 bases and J by 4 bases, with 10 bases between the two germline ends. Per germline, CDR1 MNHNY and CDR2 SVGAGI (reference sequence). This CDR3 region has 15 residues.

This clonotype appeared a few times. The chain carries TRBV20-1 and TRBJ2-7; a possible D gene is TRBD2 (6 bases). This CDR3 has 12 amino acids. Trimming cost V 5 bases and J 11 bases, with 19 bases left between them. Germline CDR1 is DFQATT and CDR2 is SNEGSKA (reference sequence). In DNA form, the CDR3 reads TGCAGTGCTTCAATCCTAGGAGGGCAGAAGTACTTC. Encoded protein: CSASILGGQKYF.

This clonotype was found a few times. The V and J genes are TRBV5-1 and TRBJ1-2; 7 bases map to TRBD1. The CDR3 has 18 residues. V was clipped by 3 bases and J by 3 bases; unmatched bases: 17. Germline assignment: CDR1 SGHRS and CDR2 YFSETQ. The CDR3 sequence: CASSWGTGTASVDYGYTF. The CDR3 coding sequence is TGCGCCAGCAGCTGGGGGACCGGGACAGCATCGGTCGACTATGGCTACACCTTC.

This clonotype was counted a few times. V is TRBV29-1 and J is TRBJ2-1, with 8 bases that match TRBD2. The CDR3 extends over 13 amino acids. The V segment lost 4 bases and the J segment 5 bases; nucleotides outside the gene matches: 4. CDR1 and CDR2 (germline): SQVTM, ANQGSEA. CDR3 loop: CSVGGLENNEQFF. CDR3 sequence (DNA): TGCAGCGTTGGGGGACTAGAGAACAATGAGCAGTTCTTC.

This clonotype showed up many times. The chain recombines TRBV9 with TRBJ1-1; tentative D call: TRBD1 (5 bases). The CDR3 is 13 amino acids. V lost 0 bases and J 4 bases, leaving 7 bases between the germline ends. Germline assignment: CDR1 SGDLS and CDR2 YYNGEE. In nucleotides, the CDR3 is TGTGCCAGCAGCGTAGGGGGGAGCACTGAAGCTTTCTTT. Residues: CASSVGGSTEAFF.

This clonotype was found a few times. The chain is built from TRBV12-3 or TRBV12-4 and TRBJ1-5; D ambiguous. Trimming removed 0 bases at V and 0 bases at J, with 6 bases between. The CDR3 has 15 residues. CDR3 sequence (DNA): TGTGCCAGCAGTTTAGCGAGAAGTAGCAATCAGCCCCAGCATTTT. This encodes CASSLARSSNQPQHF.